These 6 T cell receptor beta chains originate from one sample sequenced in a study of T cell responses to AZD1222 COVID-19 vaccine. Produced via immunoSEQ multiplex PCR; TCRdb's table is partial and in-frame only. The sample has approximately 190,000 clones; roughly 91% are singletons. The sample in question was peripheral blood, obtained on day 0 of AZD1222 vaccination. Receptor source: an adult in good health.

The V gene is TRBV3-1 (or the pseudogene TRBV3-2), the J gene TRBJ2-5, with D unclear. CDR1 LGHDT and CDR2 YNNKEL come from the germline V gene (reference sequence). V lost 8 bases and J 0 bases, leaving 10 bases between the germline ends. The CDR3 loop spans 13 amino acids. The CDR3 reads CASSRRYQETQYF. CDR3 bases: TGTGCCAGCTCCCGAAGGTACCAAGAGACCCAGTACTTC.

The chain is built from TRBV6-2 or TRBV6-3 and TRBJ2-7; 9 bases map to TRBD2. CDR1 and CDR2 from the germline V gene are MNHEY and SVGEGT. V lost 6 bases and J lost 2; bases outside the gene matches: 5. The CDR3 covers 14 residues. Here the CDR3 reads CASSISGSPYEQYF. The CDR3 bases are TGTGCCAGCAGCATTAGCGGGAGCCCCTACGAGCAGTACTTC.

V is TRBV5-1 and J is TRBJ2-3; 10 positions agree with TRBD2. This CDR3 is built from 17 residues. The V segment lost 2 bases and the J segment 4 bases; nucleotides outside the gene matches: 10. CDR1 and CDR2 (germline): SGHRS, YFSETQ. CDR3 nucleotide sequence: TGCGCCAGCAGCTTCCACAGCGGGGGGGCGTCCCCAGATACGCAGTATTTT. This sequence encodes CASSFHSGGASPDTQYF.

CDR3 sequence (DNA): TGTGCCAGCAGCATGAGACAGGGGATAGATGAAAAACTGTTTTTT. This sequence encodes CASSMRQGIDEKLFF. The chain couples TRBV7-9 to TRBJ1-4; 8 bases are a match to TRBD1. With V trimmed by 5 bases and J by 6 bases, 8 bases remained unmatched. Germline V lookup: CDR1 SEHNR, CDR2 FQNEAQ (reference sequence). This CDR3 is built from 15 residues.

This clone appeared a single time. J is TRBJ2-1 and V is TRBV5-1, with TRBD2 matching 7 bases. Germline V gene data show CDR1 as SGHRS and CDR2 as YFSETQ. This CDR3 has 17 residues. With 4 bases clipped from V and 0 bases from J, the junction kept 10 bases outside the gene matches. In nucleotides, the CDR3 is TGCGCCAGCAGCACCACACCCCTAGCGGACTCCTACAATGAGCAGTTCTTC. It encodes CASSTTPLADSYNEQFF.

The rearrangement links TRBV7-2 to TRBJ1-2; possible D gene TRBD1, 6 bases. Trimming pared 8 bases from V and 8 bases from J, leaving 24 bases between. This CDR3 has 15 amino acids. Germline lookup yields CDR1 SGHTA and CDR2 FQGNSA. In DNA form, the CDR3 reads TGTGCCAGCCGCACCGGGGGCGGGCGATCGAGCGGCTACACCTTC. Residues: CASRTGGGRSSGYTF. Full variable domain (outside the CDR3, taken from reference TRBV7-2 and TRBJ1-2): GAGVSQSPSNKVTEKGKDVELRCDPISGHTALYWYRQSLGQGLEFLIYFQGNSAPDKSGLPSDRFSAERTGGSVSTLTIQRTQQEDSAVYLCASRTGGGRSSGYTFGSGTRLTVV.